The clone carrying this T cell receptor beta chain has just one count. J was trimmed by 6 bases and V by 5 bases; bases with no gene match: 4. CDR1 is SGHDN, CDR2 FVKESK, per germline. The CDR3 contains 14 residues. The data belong to a study of cytotoxic CD8 clonotypes in ibrutinib-treated CLL. Method: immunoSEQ multiplex PCR; TCRdb's copy keeps in-frame clones and lacks some. The table has around 41,000 clones, under 80% seen once; the top ten hold about 9.5%. The clonotype comes from a human donor with chronic lymphocytic leukemia. V gene TRBV14 combines with J gene TRBJ1-6, with TRBD1 identical over 7 bases. Specimen: PBMCs, collected at disease progression, from a patient treated with ibrutinib. Here the CDR3 DNA reads TGTGCCAGCAGCTTGGGACAGATTAATTCACCCCTCCACTTT. Residues: CASSLGQINSPLHF.